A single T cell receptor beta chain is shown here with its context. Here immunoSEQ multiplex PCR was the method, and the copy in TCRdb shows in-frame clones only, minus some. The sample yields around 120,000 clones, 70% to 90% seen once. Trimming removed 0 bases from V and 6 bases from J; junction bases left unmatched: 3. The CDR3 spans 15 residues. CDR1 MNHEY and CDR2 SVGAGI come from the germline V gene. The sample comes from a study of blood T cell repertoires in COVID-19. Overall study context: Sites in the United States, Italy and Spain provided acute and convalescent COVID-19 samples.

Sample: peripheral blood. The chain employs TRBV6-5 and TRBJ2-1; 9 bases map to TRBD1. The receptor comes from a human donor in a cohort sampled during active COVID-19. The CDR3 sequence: CASSYSGQGLNEQFF. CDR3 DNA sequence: TGTGCCAGCAGTTACTCGGGACAGGGCCTCAATGAGCAGTTCTTC.